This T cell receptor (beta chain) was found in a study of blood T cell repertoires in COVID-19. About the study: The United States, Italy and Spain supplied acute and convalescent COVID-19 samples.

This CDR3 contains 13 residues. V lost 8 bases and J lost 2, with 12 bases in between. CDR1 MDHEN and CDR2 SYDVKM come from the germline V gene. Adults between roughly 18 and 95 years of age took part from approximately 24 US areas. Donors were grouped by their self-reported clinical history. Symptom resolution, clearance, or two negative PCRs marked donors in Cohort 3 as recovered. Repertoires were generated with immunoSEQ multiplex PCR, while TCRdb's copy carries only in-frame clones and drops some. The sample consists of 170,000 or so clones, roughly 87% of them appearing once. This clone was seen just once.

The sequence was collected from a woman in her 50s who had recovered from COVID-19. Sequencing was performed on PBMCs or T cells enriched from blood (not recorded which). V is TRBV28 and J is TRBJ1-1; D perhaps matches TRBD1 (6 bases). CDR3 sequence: CASRGGFNTEAFF. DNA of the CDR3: TGTGCCAGCCGGGGGGGCTTCAACACTGAAGCTTTCTTT. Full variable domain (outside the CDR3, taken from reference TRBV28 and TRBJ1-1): DVKVTQSSRYLVKRTGEKVFLECVQDMDHENMFWYRQDPGLGLRLIYFSYDVKMKEKGDIPEGYSVSREKKERFSLILESASTNQTSMYLCASRGGFNTEAFFGQGTRLTVV.